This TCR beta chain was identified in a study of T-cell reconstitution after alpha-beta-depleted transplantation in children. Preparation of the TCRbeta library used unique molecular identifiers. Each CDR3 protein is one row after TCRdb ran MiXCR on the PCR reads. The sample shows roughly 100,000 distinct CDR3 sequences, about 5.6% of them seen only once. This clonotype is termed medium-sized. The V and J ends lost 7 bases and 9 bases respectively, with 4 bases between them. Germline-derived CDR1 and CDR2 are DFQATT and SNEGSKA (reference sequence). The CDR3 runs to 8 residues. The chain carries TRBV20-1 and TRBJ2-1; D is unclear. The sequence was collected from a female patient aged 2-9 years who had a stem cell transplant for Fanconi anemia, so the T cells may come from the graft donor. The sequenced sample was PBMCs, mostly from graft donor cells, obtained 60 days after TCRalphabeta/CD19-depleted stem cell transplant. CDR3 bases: TGCAGTGTGGCTGAGCAGTTCTTC. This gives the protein CSVAEQFF.